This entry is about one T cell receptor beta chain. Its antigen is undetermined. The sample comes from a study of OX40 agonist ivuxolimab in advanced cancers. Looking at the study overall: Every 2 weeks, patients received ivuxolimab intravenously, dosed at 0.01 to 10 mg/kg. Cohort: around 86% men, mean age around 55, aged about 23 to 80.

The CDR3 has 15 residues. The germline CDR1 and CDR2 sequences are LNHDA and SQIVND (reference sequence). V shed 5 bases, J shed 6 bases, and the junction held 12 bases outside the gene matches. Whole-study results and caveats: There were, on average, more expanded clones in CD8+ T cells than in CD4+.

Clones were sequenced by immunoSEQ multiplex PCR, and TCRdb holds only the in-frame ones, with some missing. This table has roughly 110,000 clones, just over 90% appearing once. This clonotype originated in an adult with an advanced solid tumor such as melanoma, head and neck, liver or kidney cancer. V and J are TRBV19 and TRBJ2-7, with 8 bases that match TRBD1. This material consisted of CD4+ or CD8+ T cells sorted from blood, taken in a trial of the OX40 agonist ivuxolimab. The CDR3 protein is CASSQAGQGHGEQYF. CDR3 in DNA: TGTGCCAGTAGTCAAGCAGGACAGGGACATGGCGAGCAGTACTTC.